Included here is one T cell receptor beta chain sequence, with context. Its cognate antigen is unknown. The entry originates in a study of T cell responses to AZD1222 COVID-19 vaccine. Study summary: Pooling covered second doses at about 4 or about 12 weeks.

The table came from immunoSEQ multiplex PCR; TCRdb's copy has only in-frame clones and leaves some out. Of roughly 140,000 clones in the sample, 85% to 95% are singletons; the top ten hold 4% to 5.5%. Notes on the study in general: Targets within unmutated variant regions were reportedly found for nearly half of spike-specific TCRs. Across spike, vaccine-associated CD4 TCRs were found, dominant at 160-218 and 743-854. Females outnumbered males among donors, who were mostly white British; clonal diversity was possibly underestimated.

The CDR3 totals 15 residues. Germline V lookup: CDR1 MNHNS, CDR2 SASEGT. Trimming left V 3 bases short and J 2 bases short, with 11 bases between. Sequencing used peripheral blood, obtained on day 0 of AZD1222 vaccination. The chain employs TRBV6-1 and TRBJ1-5; D gene uncertain. The sequence was collected from an adult in good health. CDR3 in amino acids: CASSEYRTGNQPQHF. Written as DNA, the CDR3 is TGTGCCAGCAGTGAGTATAGGACGGGCAATCAGCCCCAGCATTTT.